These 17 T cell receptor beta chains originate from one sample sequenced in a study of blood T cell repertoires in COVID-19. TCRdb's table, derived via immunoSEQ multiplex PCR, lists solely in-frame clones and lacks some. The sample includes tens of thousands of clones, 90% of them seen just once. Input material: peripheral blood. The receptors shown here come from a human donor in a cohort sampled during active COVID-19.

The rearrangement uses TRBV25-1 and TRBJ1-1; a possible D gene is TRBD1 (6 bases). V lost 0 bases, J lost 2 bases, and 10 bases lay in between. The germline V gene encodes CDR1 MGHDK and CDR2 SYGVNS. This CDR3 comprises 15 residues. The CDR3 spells CASSEYRGTNTEAFF. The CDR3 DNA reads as TGTGCCAGCAGTGAATATAGGGGGACAAACACTGAAGCTTTCTTT.

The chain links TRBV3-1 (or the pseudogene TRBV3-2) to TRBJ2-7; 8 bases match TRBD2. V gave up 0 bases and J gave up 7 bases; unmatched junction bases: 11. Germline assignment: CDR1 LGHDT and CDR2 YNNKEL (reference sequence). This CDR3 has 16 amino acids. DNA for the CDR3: TGTGCCAGCAGCCAAGATGGTGGTAGCGGGGCCCGGGAGCAGTACTTC. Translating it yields CASSQDGGSGAREQYF.

In DNA, the CDR3 is TGCGCCAGCAGTGAGCAGGGGGCAGGCGAGCAGTACTTC. This gives the protein CASSEQGAGEQYF. The chain is built from TRBV10-2 and TRBJ2-7; 8 nucleotides agree with TRBD1. This CDR3 contains 13 residues. Trimming took 2 bases from V and 6 from J; bases not matched to a gene: 3. Germline V gene sequence: CDR1 WSHSY, CDR2 SAAADI.

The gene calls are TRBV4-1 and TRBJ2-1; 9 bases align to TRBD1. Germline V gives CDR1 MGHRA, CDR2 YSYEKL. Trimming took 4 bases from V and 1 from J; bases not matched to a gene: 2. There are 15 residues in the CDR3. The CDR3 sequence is CASSPGTGSYNEQFF. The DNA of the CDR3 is TGCGCCAGCAGCCCTGGGACAGGGTCCTACAATGAGCAGTTCTTC.

The CDR3 sequence is CASSLLAGGARGEQFF. For the CDR3, the DNA is TGTGCCAGCAGTTTACTAGCGGGAGGGGCCAGGGGTGAGCAGTTCTTC. This rearrangement joins TRBV28 to TRBJ2-1; the match to TRBD2 covers 12 bases. CDR3 length equals 16 residues. V dropped 2 bases and J dropped 9; count of bases not matched to a gene: 8. Germline-derived CDR1 and CDR2 are MDHEN and SYDVKM.

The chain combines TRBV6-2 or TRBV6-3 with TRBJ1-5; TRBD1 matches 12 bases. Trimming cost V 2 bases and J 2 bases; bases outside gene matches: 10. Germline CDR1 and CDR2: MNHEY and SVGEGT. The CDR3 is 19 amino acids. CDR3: CASSYPTRGQGAGNQPQHF. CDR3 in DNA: TGTGCCAGCAGTTACCCGACTCGGGGACAGGGGGCCGGCAATCAGCCCCAGCATTTT.

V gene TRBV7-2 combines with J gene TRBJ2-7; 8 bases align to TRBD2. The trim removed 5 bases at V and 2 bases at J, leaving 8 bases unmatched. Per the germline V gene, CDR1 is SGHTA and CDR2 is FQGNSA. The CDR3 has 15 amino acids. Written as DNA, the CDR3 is TGTGCCAGCAGCCCTTCGGGGGGGATGGCCTACGAGCAGTACTTC. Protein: CASSPSGGMAYEQYF.

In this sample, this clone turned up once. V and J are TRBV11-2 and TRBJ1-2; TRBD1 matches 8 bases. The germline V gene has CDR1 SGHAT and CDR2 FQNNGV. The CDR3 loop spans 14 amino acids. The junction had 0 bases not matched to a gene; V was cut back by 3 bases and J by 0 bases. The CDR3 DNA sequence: TGTGCCAGCAGCTTGGACAGGGCTAACTATGGCTACACCTTC. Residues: CASSLDRANYGYTF.

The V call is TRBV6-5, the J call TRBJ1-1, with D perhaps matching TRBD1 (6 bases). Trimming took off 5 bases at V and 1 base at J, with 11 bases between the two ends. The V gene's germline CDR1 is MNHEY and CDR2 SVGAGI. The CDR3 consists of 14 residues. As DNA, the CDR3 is TGTGCCAGCAGTACCCGCAGGGGGAACACTGAAGCTTTCTTT. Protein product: CASSTRRGNTEAFF.

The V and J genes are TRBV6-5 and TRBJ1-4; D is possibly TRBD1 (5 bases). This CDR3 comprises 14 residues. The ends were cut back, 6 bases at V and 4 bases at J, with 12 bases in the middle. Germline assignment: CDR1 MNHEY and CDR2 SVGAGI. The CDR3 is CASSMTVNNEKLFF. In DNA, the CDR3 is TGTGCCAGCAGCATGACAGTAAATAATGAAAAACTGTTTTTT.

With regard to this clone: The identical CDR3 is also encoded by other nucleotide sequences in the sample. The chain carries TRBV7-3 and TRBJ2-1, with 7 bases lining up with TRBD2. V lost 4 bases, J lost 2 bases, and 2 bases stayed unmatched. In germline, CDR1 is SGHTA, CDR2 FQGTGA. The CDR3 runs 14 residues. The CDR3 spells CASSSGLAYNEQFF. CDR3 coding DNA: TGTGCCAGCAGCTCAGGACTAGCCTACAATGAGCAGTTCTTC.

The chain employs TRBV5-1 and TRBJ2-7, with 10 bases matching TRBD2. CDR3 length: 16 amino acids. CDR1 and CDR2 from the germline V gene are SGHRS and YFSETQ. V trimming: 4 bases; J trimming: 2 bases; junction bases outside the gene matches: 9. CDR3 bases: TGCGCCAGCAGCCCGACTAGCGGGCCCATCACCTACGAGCAGTACTTC. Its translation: CASSPTSGPITYEQYF.

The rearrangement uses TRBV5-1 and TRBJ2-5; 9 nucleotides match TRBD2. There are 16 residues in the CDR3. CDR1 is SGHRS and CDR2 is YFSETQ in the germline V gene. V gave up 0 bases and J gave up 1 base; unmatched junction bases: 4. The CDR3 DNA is TGCGCCAGCAGCTTGGTGGGTAGCGGGAGCCAAGAGACCCAGTACTTC. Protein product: CASSLVGSGSQETQYF. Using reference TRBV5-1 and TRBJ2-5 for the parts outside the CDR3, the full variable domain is KAGVTQTPRYLIKTRGQQVTLSCSPISGHRSVSWYQQTPGQGLQFLFEYFSETQRNKGNFPGRFSGRQFSNSRSEMNVSTLELGDSALYLCASSLVGSGSQETQYFGPGTRLLVL.

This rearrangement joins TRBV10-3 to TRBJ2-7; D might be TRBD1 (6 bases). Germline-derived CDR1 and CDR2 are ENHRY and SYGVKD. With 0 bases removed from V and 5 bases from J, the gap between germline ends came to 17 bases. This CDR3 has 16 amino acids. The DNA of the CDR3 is TGTGCCATCAGTGAGTCGTTTTCCGTCAGGGGCCACGAGCAGTACTTC. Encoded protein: CAISESFSVRGHEQYF.

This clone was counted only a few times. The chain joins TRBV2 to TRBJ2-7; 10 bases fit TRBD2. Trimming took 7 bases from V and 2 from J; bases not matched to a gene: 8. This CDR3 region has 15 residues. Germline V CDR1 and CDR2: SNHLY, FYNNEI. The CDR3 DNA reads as TGTGCCAGCACCGCCCTAGCGGGGGAAACCTACGAGCAGTACTTC. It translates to CASTALAGETYEQYF.

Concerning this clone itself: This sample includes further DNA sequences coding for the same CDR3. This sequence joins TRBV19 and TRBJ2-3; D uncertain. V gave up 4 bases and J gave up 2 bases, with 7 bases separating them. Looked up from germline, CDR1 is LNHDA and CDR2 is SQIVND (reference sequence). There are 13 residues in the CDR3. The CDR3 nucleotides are TGTGCCAGTAGTACAGGTAACACAGATACGCAGTATTTT. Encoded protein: CASSTGNTDTQYF.

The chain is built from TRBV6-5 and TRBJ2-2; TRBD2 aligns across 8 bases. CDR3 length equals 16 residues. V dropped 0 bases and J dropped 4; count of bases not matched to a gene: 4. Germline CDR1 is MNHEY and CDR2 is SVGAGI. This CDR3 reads CASSYSGRAGTGELFF. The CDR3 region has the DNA TGTGCCAGCAGTTACTCCGGGAGGGCGGGCACCGGGGAGCTGTTTTTT.